The 26 T cell receptor beta chains below were found in one sample sequenced in a study of OX40 agonist ivuxolimab in advanced cancers. The repertoire was sequenced with immunoSEQ multiplex PCR; TCRdb's copy has only in-frame clones and lacks some. The repertoire holds tens of thousands of clones, with 83% as singletons. This specimen was CD4+ or CD8+ T cells sorted from blood, taken in a trial of the OX40 agonist ivuxolimab. The source of these receptors is an adult with an advanced solid tumor such as melanoma, head and neck, liver or kidney cancer.

V gene TRBV18 combines with J gene TRBJ2-3; TRBD1 is a possible D gene (6 bases). Germline V gives CDR1 KGHSH, CDR2 LQKENI. V was clipped by 1 base and J by 1 base, with 15 bases between them. The CDR3 spans 17 residues. The CDR3 is CASSPLIGGLRTDTQYF. The CDR3 DNA sequence: TGTGCCAGCTCACCACTCATTGGGGGCCTCCGCACAGATACGCAGTATTTT.

The chain uses TRBV6-6 and TRBJ2-1; perhaps D is TRBD1 or TRBD2 (5 bases each). V lost 2 bases and J 8 bases, leaving 13 bases between the germline ends. The V gene's germline CDR1 is MNHNY and CDR2 SVGAGI (reference sequence). The CDR3 sequence is 14 residues long. The DNA of the CDR3 is TGTGCCAGCAGTTACGTCAGGGAGAGTGATGAGCAGTTCTTC. As protein: CASSYVRESDEQFF.

The rearrangement joins TRBV9 to TRBJ2-1, with D tentatively TRBD2 (5 bases). Trimming took 1 base from V and 4 from J, leaving 9 bases between them. This CDR3 has 14 residues. Germline CDR1 reads SGDLS; CDR2 reads YYNGEE. The CDR3 coding sequence is TGTGCCAGCAGCGTATTCGGGAATTACAATGAGCAGTTCTTC. It specifies CASSVFGNYNEQFF.

This clone was detected only a few times. The rearrangement joins TRBV9 to TRBJ1-1, with D possibly matching TRBD1 (6 bases). V dropped 4 bases and J dropped 4 bases, with 17 bases sitting between them. The CDR3 has 15 residues. Germline values: CDR1 SGDLS, CDR2 YYNGEE. This CDR3 is CASSLTGGGGTEAFF. The CDR3 nucleotides are TGTGCCAGCAGCTTAACCGGGGGCGGTGGCACTGAAGCTTTCTTT.

The rearrangement joins TRBV27 to TRBJ1-5, with a weak D call TRBD1 (5 bases). The CDR3 is 14 residues long. The V and J ends lost 6 bases and 0 bases respectively, with 9 bases between them. The germline CDR1 and CDR2 sequences are MNHEY and SMNVEV (reference sequence). CDR3 DNA: TGTGCCAGCAGGCGGGACGGTAGCAATCAGCCCCAGCATTTT. Protein sequence: CASRRDGSNQPQHF.

The chain couples TRBV6-1 to TRBJ2-7; D perhaps matches TRBD1 (6 bases). The CDR3 sequence is 15 residues long. Looked up from germline, CDR1 is MNHNS and CDR2 is SASEGT. Between the trimmed V and J ends, which lost 7 bases and 2 bases, there was a span of 18 bases. CDR3 coding DNA: TGTGCCAGCACCATGGGGGCGGAAAGCACCTACGAGCAGTACTTC. Protein sequence: CASTMGAESTYEQYF.

DNA of the CDR3: TGTGCCAGCAGCTTGGGACTAGCGGGGAACACCGGGGAGCTGTTTTTT. It specifies CASSLGLAGNTGELFF. This chain connects TRBV11-3 to TRBJ2-2; 12 bases are a match to TRBD2. The V gene's germline CDR1 is SGHNT and CDR2 YENEEA. The CDR3 runs to 16 residues. V trimming: 3 bases; J trimming: 1 base; junction bases outside the gene matches: 0.

This chain links TRBV5-6 with TRBJ2-1; TRBD2 agrees at 8 bases. J lost 5 bases, V lost 3 bases, and 4 bases had no gene match. Per germline, CDR1 SGHDT and CDR2 YYEEEE. The length of the CDR3 is 14 residues. The CDR3 bases are TGTGCCAGCAGCTCGGCGGGAGGCGACAATGAGCAGTTCTTC. Translation: CASSSAGGDNEQFF.

V and J are TRBV7-9 and TRBJ2-1, with unresolved D. Germline lookup yields CDR1 SEHNR and CDR2 FQNEAQ (reference sequence). Trimming removed 1 base from V and 2 bases from J, with 3 bases in between. The CDR3 spans 13 residues. The CDR3 sequence is CASSLVTYNEQFF. Here the CDR3 DNA reads TGTGCCAGCAGCTTAGTCACCTACAATGAGCAGTTCTTC.

The V call is TRBV11-2, the J call TRBJ1-2; D uncertain. The CDR3 covers 13 residues. Trimming removed 4 bases from V and 1 base from J, with 7 bases in between. Germline V lookup: CDR1 SGHAT, CDR2 FQNNGV. This CDR3 reads CASSSGINYGYTF. The CDR3 DNA reads as TGTGCCAGCAGCTCCGGGATTAACTATGGCTACACCTTC.

This chain connects TRBV7-9 to TRBJ2-3; the D call may be TRBD1 or TRBD2 (6 bases each). The CDR3 runs to 16 residues. The germline V gene encodes CDR1 SEHNR and CDR2 FQNEAQ (reference sequence). Trimming pared 3 bases from V and 6 bases from J, leaving 19 bases between. The CDR3 DNA sequence: TGTGCCAGCAGCTTTCAGAGAGACAGGAGGGATGATACGCAGTATTTT. Translated: CASSFQRDRRDDTQYF.

This clone came up a few times. The J gene is TRBJ1-5, the V gene TRBV10-3; 10 bases line up with TRBD1. The J segment lost 1 base and the V segment lost 9 bases, leaving 3 bases of the junction unmatched. The CDR3 is 14 amino acids. Germline values: CDR1 ENHRY, CDR2 SYGVKD. CDR3: CAISDRGSNQPQHF. The CDR3 nucleotides are TGTGCCATATCGGACAGGGGGAGCAATCAGCCCCAGCATTTT.

This clone was counted once. The chain couples TRBV30 to TRBJ2-7; D uncertain. In germline, CDR1 is GTSNPN, CDR2 SVGIG (reference sequence). V lost 4 bases, J lost 1 base, and 8 bases lay in between. The CDR3 contains 12 residues. CDR3 residues: CAWNSGSYEQYF. The CDR3 coding sequence is TGTGCCTGGAACTCAGGTTCCTACGAGCAGTACTTC.

The chain uses TRBV2 and TRBJ1-1; tentative D call: TRBD1 (5 bases). V lost 7 bases, J lost 3 bases, and 15 bases lay in between. CDR1 and CDR2 (germline): SNHLY, FYNNEI. The CDR3 covers 14 residues. The CDR3 coding sequence is TGTGCCAGCAACCGGGACGGGGAATACACTGAAGCTTTCTTT. This encodes CASNRDGEYTEAFF.

The chain links TRBV18 to TRBJ2-6; D perhaps matches TRBD1 (6 bases). CDR3 length: 15 residues. Germline values: CDR1 KGHSH, CDR2 LQKENI. V shed 2 bases and J shed 7 bases, with 12 bases lying between them. The DNA of the CDR3 is TGTGCCAGCTCACCAATGAACAGGGCAGCCAACGTCCTGACTTTC. Its protein product is CASSPMNRAANVLTF.

This chain links TRBV5-1 with TRBJ2-3; TRBD2 is a possible D gene (5 bases). V lost 2 bases to trimming and J lost 2 bases, with 9 bases between them. The CDR3 has 14 residues. Germline V gene sequence: CDR1 SGHRS, CDR2 YFSETQ. The CDR3 nucleotides read TGCGCCAGCAGCTTCCAGGAGGACACAGATACGCAGTATTTT. Translated: CASSFQEDTDTQYF.

The chain carries TRBV7-2 and TRBJ2-3; perhaps TRBD2 as D (6 bases). Germline V gene data show CDR1 as SGHTA and CDR2 as FQGNSA. Trimming removed 7 bases from V and 5 bases from J, with 16 bases in between. The CDR3 consists of 14 residues. In DNA, the CDR3 is TGTGCCAGCATAGGGAAGCGGGCCCGAGATACGCAGTATTTT. It yields the protein CASIGKRARDTQYF.

This chain connects TRBV19 to TRBJ2-1; TRBD2 matches at 15 bases. The CDR3 contains 15 residues. V gave up 7 bases and J gave up 9 bases; unmatched junction bases: 7. Germline V gene data show CDR1 as LNHDA and CDR2 as SQIVND (reference sequence). CDR3 sequence (DNA): TGTGCCAGTAACCCACCGGGACTAGCGGGAGGTGAGCAGTTCTTC. This translates into CASNPPGLAGGEQFF.

This chain connects TRBV5-1 to TRBJ2-3; TRBD2 aligns across 9 bases. V lost 3 bases to trimming and J lost 2 bases; unmatched junction nucleotides: 13. Germline V gene sequence: CDR1 SGHRS, CDR2 YFSETQ. This CDR3 comprises 18 residues. CDR3 in amino acids: CASSSGTSRIDNTDTQYF. CDR3 nucleotides: TGCGCCAGCAGCTCCGGGACTAGCAGGATTGATAACACAGATACGCAGTATTTT.

This clone was recorded a few times. The chain carries TRBV6-5 and TRBJ1-5, with 8 nucleotides matching TRBD1. From germline, CDR1 is MNHEY and CDR2 SVGAGI. V was clipped by 6 bases and J by 3 bases; unmatched bases: 4. The CDR3 has 14 residues. CDR3 region: CASRRQGNNQPQHF. As DNA, the CDR3 is TGTGCCAGCAGGAGACAGGGGAACAATCAGCCCCAGCATTTT.

Details on this clone: This same CDR3 is encoded by further DNA sequences in the sample. This chain links TRBV5-1 with TRBJ2-3, with 7 positions matching TRBD2. V lost 7 bases and J lost 1; bases outside the gene matches: 6. Germline V CDR1 and CDR2: SGHRS, YFSETQ. This CDR3 is 14 amino acids long. The CDR3 sequence: CASSSLAGTDTQYF. CDR3 DNA sequence: TGCGCCAGCTCCTCGCTAGCGGGCACAGATACGCAGTATTTT. Variable domain in full (rest from reference TRBV5-1 and TRBJ2-3): KAGVTQTPRYLIKTRGQQVTLSCSPISGHRSVSWYQQTPGQGLQFLFEYFSETQRNKGNFPGRFSGRQFSNSRSEMNVSTLELGDSALYLCASSSLAGTDTQYFGPGTRLTVL.

The gene calls are TRBV6-1 and TRBJ2-7; 8 bases line up with TRBD2. The CDR3 totals 15 residues. With 2 bases clipped from V and 2 bases from J, the junction kept 5 bases outside the gene matches. Germline assignment: CDR1 MNHNS and CDR2 SASEGT. The CDR3 region is CASSERLAQTYEQYF. The CDR3 coding sequence is TGTGCCAGCAGTGAACGACTAGCGCAAACCTACGAGCAGTACTTC.

The rearrangement uses TRBV9 and TRBJ1-4; no firm D call. The CDR3 covers 14 residues. Germline CDR1 and CDR2: SGDLS and YYNGEE. V gave up 2 bases and J gave up 2 bases, with 7 bases separating them. CDR3 sequence (DNA): TGTGCCAGCAGCGTCTTTGACACTAATGAAAAACTGTTTTTT. The encoded protein is CASSVFDTNEKLFF. Based on the CDR3 plus reference TRBV9 and TRBJ1-4, the full variable domain is DSGVTQTPKHLITATGQRVTLRCSPRSGDLSVYWYQQSLDQGLQFLIQYYNGEERAKGNILERFSAQQFPDLHSELNLSSLELGDSALYFCASSVFDTNEKLFFGSGTQLSVL.

This chain links TRBV7-9 with TRBJ1-5; 9 bases align to TRBD1. The CDR3 sequence is 17 residues long. The germline CDR1 and CDR2 sequences are SEHNR and FQNEAQ (reference sequence). The junction had 11 bases not matched to a gene; V was cut back by 4 bases and J by 4 bases. The CDR3, as DNA: TGTGCCAGCAGCTACTCAACCGGGACAGGGCAGAATCAGCCCCAGCATTTT. Translation gives CASSYSTGTGQNQPQHF.

The rearrangement uses TRBV27 and TRBJ2-3; TRBD1 aligns across 8 bases. The CDR3 runs to 17 residues. Germline V gives CDR1 MNHEY, CDR2 SMNVEV (reference sequence). J was trimmed by 2 bases and V by 6 bases; bases with no gene match: 13. Here the CDR3 reads CASRKSRQGTNTDTQYF. For the CDR3, the DNA is TGTGCCAGCAGAAAGAGCCGACAGGGGACGAACACAGATACGCAGTATTTT.

V usage is TRBV6-5 and J usage is TRBJ2-5, with a weak D call TRBD2 (7 bases). Germline lookup yields CDR1 MNHEY and CDR2 SVGAGI. Between the trimmed V and J ends, which lost 7 bases and 7 bases, there was a span of 10 bases. This CDR3 comprises 11 residues. In DNA, the CDR3 is TGTGCCAGCACCGCGGGGGCGACCCAGTACTTC. It encodes CASTAGATQYF.